This note documents a single TCR beta chain sequence. Its antigen is as yet unknown. This CDR3 is built from 14 residues. Germline CDR1 is SEHNR and CDR2 is FQNEAQ (reference sequence). Trimming shortened V by 4 bases and J by 10 bases, and 14 bases separated the two germline ends. Method: immunoSEQ multiplex PCR; TCRdb's copy keeps in-frame clones and lacks some. The table records 150,000 to 200,000 clones, 90% of them present only once. This specimen comes from a study of T cell responses to AZD1222 COVID-19 vaccine. The study's findings and limits: Variant regions that are unmutated are reportedly the target of nearly half of spike-specific TCRs.

This receptor was taken from an adult in good health. V usage is TRBV7-9 and J usage is TRBJ1-6; TRBD1 is a possible D gene (6 bases). Sequencing was performed on peripheral blood, taken on day 0 of AZD1222 vaccination. The DNA of the CDR3 is TGTGCCAGCAGCTCATCAGGGGTGGGATCACCCCTCCACTTT. Amino acids: CASSSSGVGSPLHF. The entire variable domain, with the rest obtained from reference TRBV7-9 and TRBJ1-6, is as follows: DTGVSQNPRHKITKRGQNVTFRCDPISEHNRLYWYRQTLGQGPEFLTYFQNEAQLEKSRLLSDRFSAERPKGSFSTLEIQRTEQGDSAMYLCASSSSGVGSPLHFGNGTRLTVT.